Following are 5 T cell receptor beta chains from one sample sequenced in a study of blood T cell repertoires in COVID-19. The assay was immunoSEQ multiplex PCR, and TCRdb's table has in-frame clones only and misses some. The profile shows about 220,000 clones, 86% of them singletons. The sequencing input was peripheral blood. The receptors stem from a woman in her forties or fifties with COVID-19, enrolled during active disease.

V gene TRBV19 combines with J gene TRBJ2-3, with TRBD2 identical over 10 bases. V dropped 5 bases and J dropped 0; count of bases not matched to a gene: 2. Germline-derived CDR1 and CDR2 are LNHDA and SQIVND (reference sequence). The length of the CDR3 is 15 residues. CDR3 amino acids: CASSELAGSTDTQYF. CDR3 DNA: TGTGCCAGTAGTGAACTAGCGGGGAGCACAGATACGCAGTATTTT.

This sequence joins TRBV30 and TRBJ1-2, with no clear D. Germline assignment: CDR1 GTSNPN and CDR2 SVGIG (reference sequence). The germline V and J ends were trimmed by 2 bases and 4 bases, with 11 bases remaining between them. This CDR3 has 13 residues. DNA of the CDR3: TGTGCCTGGAGTCTAGATAGAAGCTATGGCTACACCTTC. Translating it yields CAWSLDRSYGYTF.

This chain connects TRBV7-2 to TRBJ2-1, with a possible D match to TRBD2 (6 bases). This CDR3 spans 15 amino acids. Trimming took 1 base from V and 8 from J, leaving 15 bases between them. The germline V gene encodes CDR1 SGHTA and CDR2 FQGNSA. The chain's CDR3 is CASSLGGGKRYEQFF. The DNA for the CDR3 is TGTGCCAGCAGCTTAGGAGGAGGGAAGAGGTATGAGCAGTTCTTC.

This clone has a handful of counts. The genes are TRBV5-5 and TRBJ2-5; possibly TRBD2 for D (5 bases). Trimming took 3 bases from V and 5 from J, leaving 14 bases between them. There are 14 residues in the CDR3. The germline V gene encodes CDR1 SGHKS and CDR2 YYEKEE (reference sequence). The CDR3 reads CASSSQLAGETQYF. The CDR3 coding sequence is TGTGCCAGCAGCTCTCAGCTAGCTGGGGAGACCCAGTACTTC. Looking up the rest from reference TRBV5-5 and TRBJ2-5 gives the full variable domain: DAGVTQSPTHLIKTRGQQVTLRCSPISGHKSVSWYQQVLGQGPQFIFQYYEKEERGRGNFPDRFSARQFPNYSSELNVNALLLGDSALYLCASSSQLAGETQYFGPGTRLLVL.

The CDR3 region is CATSDPGTVGETQYF. The CDR3 bases are TGTGCCACCAGTGACCCCGGGACAGTGGGGGAGACCCAGTACTTC. The gene calls are TRBV24-1 and TRBJ2-5, with TRBD1 matching 7 bases. The CDR3 sequence is 15 residues long. From germline, CDR1 is KGHDR and CDR2 SFDVKD. V lost 4 bases to trimming and J lost 5 bases; unmatched junction nucleotides: 9.